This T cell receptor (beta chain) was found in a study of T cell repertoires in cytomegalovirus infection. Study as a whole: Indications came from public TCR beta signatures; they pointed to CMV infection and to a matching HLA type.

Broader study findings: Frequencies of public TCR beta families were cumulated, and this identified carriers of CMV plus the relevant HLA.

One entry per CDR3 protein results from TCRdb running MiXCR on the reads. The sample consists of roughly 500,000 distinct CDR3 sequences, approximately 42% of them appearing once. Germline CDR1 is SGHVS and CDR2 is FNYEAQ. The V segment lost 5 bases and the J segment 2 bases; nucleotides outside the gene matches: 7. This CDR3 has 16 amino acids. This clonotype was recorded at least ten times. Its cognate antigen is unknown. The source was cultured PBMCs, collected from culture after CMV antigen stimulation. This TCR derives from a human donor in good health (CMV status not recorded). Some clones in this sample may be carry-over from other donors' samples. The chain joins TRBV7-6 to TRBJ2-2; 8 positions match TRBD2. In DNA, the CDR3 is TGTGCCAGCAGCCCCTCCGGGACTAGAAACACCGGGGAGCTGTTTTTT. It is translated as CASSPSGTRNTGELFF.